This record covers a single T cell receptor (beta chain). The sample is drawn from a study of OX40 agonist ivuxolimab in advanced cancers. Looking at the study overall: Partial responses were observed in three patients, of whom one had hepatocellular carcinoma and two had cutaneous melanoma.

Germline CDR1 reads SQVTM; CDR2 reads ANQGSEA. Trimming took off 4 bases at V and 3 bases at J, with 19 bases between the two ends. The CDR3 is 15 amino acids. Profiled with immunoSEQ multiplex PCR; TCRdb holds only in-frame clones, not every one. This sample has 62,000 or so clones, with approximately 80% found just once. V usage is TRBV29-1 and J usage is TRBJ2-7; D perhaps matches TRBD1 (6 bases). The sample here was CD4+ or CD8+ T cells sorted from blood, taken in a trial of the OX40 agonist ivuxolimab. This sequence was found in an adult with an advanced solid tumor such as melanoma, head and neck, liver or kidney cancer. CDR3 residues: CSVVLGQGIIYEQYF. The CDR3 DNA reads TGCAGCGTTGTTTTAGGGCAGGGGATTATCTACGAGCAGTACTTC.